This T cell receptor beta chain was documented in a study of type 1 regulatory T cells. About the study: T-allo10 is a Tr1-enriched, alloantigen-specific CD4 T cell product made in vitro.

This CDR3 contains 12 residues. V dropped 0 bases and J dropped 4 bases, with 1 base sitting between them. Germline CDR1 is KGHDR and CDR2 is SFDVKD. TCRdb re-analysed the reads in MiXCR, keeping a single row per CDR3 protein. The table lists 90,000 to 100,000 distinct CDR3 sequences, roughly 28% of them singletons, with around 2.2% in the top ten. Input material: CD4+ T cells, either the whole sample or a sorted fraction (not recorded which). This clonotype was sampled from a human donor in good health. This chain uses TRBV24-1 with TRBJ2-3; no clear D. The CDR3 DNA is TGTGCCACCAGTGATTTGTCAGATACGCAGTATTTT. Its translation: CATSDLSDTQYF.